The clone carrying this T cell receptor beta chain has a handful of counts. Its cognate antigen is unknown. Looked up from germline, CDR1 is MNHEY and CDR2 is SVGEGT. Trimming removed 6 bases at V and 4 bases at J, with 10 bases between. This CDR3 contains 12 residues. The data derive from a study of T cells in Graves' hyperthyroidism and ophthalmopathy. Across the study: At initial diagnosis, before any treatment had begun, peripheral blood was obtained. Whole-study findings and limits: Researchers found most expanded thyroid clonotypes above 0.001 in blood as well.

Researchers took RNA transcripts and amplified the TCR beta CDR3 regions from them. A set of HTBI primers served as the primers for a first-round RT-PCR of the TCR CDR3. TCRdb passed the multiplex PCR reads through MiXCR, listing each CDR3 protein once. The sample consists of 600,000 to 900,000 distinct CDR3 sequences, 16% of them appearing once. The sequenced material came from blood. This receptor was taken from a young man with Graves' hyperthyroidism. The J gene is TRBJ2-7, the V gene TRBV6-2 or TRBV6-3, with D possibly matching TRBD1 (6 bases). CDR3 in DNA: TGTGCCAGCAGGAAACAGGGTTACGAGCAGTACTTC. Its protein is CASRKQGYEQYF.